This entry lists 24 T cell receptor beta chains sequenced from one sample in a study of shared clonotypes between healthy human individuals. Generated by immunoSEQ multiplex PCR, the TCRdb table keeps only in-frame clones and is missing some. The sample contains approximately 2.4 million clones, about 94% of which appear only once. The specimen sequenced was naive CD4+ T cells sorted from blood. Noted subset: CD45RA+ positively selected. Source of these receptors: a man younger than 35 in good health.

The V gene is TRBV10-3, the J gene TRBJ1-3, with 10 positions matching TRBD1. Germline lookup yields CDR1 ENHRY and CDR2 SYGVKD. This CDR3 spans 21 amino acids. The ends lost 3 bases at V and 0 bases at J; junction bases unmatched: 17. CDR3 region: CAISDPGGPTGGAISGNTIYF. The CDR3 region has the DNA TGTGCCATCAGTGACCCCGGAGGCCCGACAGGGGGCGCGATCTCTGGAAACACCATATATTTT.

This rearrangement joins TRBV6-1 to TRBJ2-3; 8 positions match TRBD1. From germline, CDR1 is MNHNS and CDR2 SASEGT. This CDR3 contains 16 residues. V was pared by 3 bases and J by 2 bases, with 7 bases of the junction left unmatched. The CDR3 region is CASSEVSGGVTDTQYF. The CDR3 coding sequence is TGTGCCAGCAGTGAGGTGTCAGGGGGCGTCACAGATACGCAGTATTTT.

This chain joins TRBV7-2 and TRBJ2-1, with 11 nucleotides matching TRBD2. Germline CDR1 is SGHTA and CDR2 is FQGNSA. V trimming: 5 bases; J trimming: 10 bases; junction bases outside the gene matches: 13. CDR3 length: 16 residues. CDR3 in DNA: TGTGCCAGCAGCGCTTCCGGGACTAGCGGCTCAGGGGAGCAGTTCTTC. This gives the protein CASSASGTSGSGEQFF.

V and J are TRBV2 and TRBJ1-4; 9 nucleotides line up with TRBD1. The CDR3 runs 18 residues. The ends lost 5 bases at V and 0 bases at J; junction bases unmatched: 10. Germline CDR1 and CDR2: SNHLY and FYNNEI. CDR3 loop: CASSYTGQGVATNEKLFF. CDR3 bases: TGTGCCAGCAGTTACACGGGACAGGGAGTTGCAACTAATGAAAAACTGTTTTTT.

CDR3 nucleotides: TGCGCCAGCAGTGGGGGGACAGGGGGTTCACCCCTCCACTTT. Protein: CASSGGTGGSPLHF. The V gene is TRBV10-1, the J gene TRBJ1-6; 11 bases align to TRBD1. The trim removed 4 bases at V and 9 bases at J, leaving 2 bases unmatched. Germline V gene lookup returns CDR1 WNHNN and CDR2 SYGVQD (reference sequence). This CDR3 spans 14 amino acids.

The CDR3 sequence: CASSLWGGGEAFF. Written as DNA, the CDR3 is TGTGCCAGCAGCCTATGGGGAGGGGGCGAAGCTTTCTTT. The genes are TRBV5-4 and TRBJ1-1, with 7 bases matching TRBD1. The CDR3 covers 13 residues. Germline trimming cut 4 bases from V and 8 bases from J; bases unmatched to any gene: 8. Germline V lookup: CDR1 SGHNT, CDR2 YYREEE (reference sequence). The entire variable domain, with the rest obtained from reference TRBV5-4 and TRBJ1-1, is as follows: ETGVTQSPTHLIKTRGQQVTLRCSSQSGHNTVSWYQQALGQGPQFIFQYYREEENGRGNFPPRFSGLQFPNYSSELNVNALELDDSALYLCASSLWGGGEAFFGQGTRLTVV.

The CDR3 DNA sequence: TGTGCCAGCAGTGAACGCTTGGTTGGGAGTCAGCCCCAGCATTTT. It is translated as CASSERLVGSQPQHF. The chain uses TRBV6-1 and TRBJ1-5; no firm D call. The CDR3 covers 15 residues. Trimming stripped 2 bases from V and 6 bases from J, with 14 bases between. The germline CDR1 and CDR2 sequences are MNHNS and SASEGT.

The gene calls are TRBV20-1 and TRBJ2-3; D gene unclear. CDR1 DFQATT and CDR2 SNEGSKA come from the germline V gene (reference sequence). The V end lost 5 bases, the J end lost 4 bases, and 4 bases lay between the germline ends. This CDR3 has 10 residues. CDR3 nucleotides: TGCAGTGCTCCCGCAGATACGCAGTATTTT. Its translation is CSAPADTQYF.

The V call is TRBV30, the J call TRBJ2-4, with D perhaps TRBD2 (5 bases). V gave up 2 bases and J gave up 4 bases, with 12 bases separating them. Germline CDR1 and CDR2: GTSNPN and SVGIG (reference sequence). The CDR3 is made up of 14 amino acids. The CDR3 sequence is CAWSSGGGKNIQYF. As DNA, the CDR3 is TGTGCCTGGAGTTCAGGTGGAGGTAAAAACATTCAGTACTTC.

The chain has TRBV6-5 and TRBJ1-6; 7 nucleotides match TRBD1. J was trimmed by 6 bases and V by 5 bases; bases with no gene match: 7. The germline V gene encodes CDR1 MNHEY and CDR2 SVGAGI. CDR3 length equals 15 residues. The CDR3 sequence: CASSPPAGGNSPLHF. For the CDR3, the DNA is TGTGCCAGCAGTCCGCCGGCAGGGGGTAATTCACCCCTCCACTTT.

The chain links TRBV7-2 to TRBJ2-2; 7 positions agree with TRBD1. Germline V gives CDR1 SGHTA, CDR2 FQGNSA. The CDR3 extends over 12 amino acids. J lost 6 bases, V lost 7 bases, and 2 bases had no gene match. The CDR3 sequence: CASNRGPGELFF. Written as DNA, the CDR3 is TGTGCCAGCAACAGGGGACCCGGGGAGCTGTTTTTT.

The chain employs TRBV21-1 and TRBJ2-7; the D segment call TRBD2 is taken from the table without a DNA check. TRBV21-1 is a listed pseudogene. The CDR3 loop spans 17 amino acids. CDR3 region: CASSKVGLAGLLYEQYF. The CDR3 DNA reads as TGTGCCAGCAGCAAAGTTGGGCTAGCGGGCCTACTCTACGAGCAGTACTTC.

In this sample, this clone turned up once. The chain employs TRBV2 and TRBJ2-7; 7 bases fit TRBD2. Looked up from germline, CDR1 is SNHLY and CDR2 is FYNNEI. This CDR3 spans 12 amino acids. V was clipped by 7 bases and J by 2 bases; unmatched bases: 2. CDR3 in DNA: TGTGCCAGCAATGGACTAGCCTACGAGCAGTACTTC. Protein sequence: CASNGLAYEQYF.

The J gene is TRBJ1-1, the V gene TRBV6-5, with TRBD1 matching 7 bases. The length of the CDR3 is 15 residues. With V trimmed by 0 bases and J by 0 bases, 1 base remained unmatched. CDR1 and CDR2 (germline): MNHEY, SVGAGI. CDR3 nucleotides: TGTGCCAGCAGTTACTCTGGACAGGTGAACACTGAAGCTTTCTTT. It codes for CASSYSGQVNTEAFF.

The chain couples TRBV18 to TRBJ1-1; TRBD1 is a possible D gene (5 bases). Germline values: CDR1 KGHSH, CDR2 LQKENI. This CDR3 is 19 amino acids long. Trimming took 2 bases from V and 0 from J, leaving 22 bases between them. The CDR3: CASSPSLSSRGSLNTEAFF. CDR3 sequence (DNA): TGTGCCAGCTCACCAAGTTTGAGTTCAAGGGGATCTCTGAACACTGAAGCTTTCTTT. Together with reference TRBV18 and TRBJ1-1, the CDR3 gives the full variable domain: NAGVMQNPRHLVRRRGQEARLRCSPMKGHSHVYWYRQLPEEGLKFMVYLQKENIIDESGMPKERFSAEFPKEGPSILRIQQVVRGDSAAYFCASSPSLSSRGSLNTEAFFGQGTRLTVV.

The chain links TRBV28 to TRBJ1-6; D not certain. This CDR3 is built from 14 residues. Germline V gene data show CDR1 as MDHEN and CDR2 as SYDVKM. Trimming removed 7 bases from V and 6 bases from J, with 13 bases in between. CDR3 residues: CASINLRFNSPLHF. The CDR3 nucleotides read TGTGCCAGCATCAACTTGAGGTTTAATTCACCCCTCCACTTT.

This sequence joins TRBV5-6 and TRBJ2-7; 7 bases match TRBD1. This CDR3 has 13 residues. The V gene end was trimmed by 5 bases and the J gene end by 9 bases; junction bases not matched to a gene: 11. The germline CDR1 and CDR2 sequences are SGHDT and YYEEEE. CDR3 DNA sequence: TGTGCCAGCAGTCCCGACAGGGACCCCGGGCAGTACTTC. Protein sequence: CASSPDRDPGQYF.

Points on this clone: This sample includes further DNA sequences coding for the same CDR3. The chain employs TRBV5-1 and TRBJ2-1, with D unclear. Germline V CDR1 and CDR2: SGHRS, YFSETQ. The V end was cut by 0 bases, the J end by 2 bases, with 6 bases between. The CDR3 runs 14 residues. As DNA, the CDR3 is TGCGCCAGCAGCTTGGGGAGTCCCTACAATGAGCAGTTCTTC. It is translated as CASSLGSPYNEQFF.

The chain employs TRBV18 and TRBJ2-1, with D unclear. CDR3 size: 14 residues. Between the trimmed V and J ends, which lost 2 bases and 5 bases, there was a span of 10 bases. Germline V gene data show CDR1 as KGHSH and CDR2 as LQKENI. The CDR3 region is CASSPGVTDNEQFF. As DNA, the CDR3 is TGTGCCAGCTCACCAGGTGTTACTGACAATGAGCAGTTCTTC.

The CDR3 here is CASSLGPGASIYGYTF. Written as DNA, the CDR3 is TGTGCCAGCAGCTTAGGTCCAGGAGCTTCGATCTATGGCTACACCTTC. This chain joins TRBV6-6 and TRBJ1-2; D is uncertain. Germline CDR1 and CDR2: MNHNY and SVGAGI (reference sequence). This CDR3 spans 16 amino acids. The V end was cut by 6 bases, the J end by 4 bases, with 21 bases between.

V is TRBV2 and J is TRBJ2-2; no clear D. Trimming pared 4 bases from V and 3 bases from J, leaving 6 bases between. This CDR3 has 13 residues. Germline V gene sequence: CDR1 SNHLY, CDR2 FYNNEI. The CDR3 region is CASSVDYTGELFF. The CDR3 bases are TGTGCCAGCAGTGTGGATTACACCGGGGAGCTGTTTTTT.

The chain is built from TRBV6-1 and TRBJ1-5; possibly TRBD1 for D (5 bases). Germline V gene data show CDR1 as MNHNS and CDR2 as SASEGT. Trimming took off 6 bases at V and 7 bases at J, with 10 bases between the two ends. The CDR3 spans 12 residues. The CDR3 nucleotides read TGTGCCAGCAGGGCGGGGCAACAGCCCCAGCATTTT. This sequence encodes CASRAGQQPQHF.

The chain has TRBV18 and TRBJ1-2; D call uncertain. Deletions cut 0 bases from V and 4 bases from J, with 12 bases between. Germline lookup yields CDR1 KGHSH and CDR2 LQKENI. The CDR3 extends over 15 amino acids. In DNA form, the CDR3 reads TGTGCCAGCTCACCACCTGTGGGATCCTCCTATGGCTACACCTTC. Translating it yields CASSPPVGSSYGYTF.

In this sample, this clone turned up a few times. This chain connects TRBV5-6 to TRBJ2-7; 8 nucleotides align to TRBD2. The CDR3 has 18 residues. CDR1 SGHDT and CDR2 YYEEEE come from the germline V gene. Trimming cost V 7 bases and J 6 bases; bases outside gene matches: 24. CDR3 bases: TGTGCCAGCGCCCTGGGGGGCCAGCGGGAGCTCCGAGTTCGCGAGCAGTACTTC. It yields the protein CASALGGQRELRVREQYF.